A selection of T cell receptor beta chains follows, all from one sample in a study of cytotoxic CD8 clonotypes in ibrutinib-treated CLL. TCRdb's table, derived via immunoSEQ multiplex PCR, lists solely in-frame clones and lacks some. The data hold around 310,000 clones, with around four fifths observed a single time. This material consisted of PBMCs, taken before ibrutinib treatment. Source of these receptors: a human donor with chronic lymphocytic leukemia. CDR3s include the opening cysteine and the closing phenylalanine or tryptophan. Fields, in order: V gene, CDR3 protein.

TRBV7-9 CASSYSGLTYEQYF
TRBV5-4 CASIQRTSGYNEQFF
TRBV28 CASSLGGRYEQYF
TRBV27 CASSWTSGRDTQYF
TRBV15 CATSRGPTLSNQPQHF
TRBV11-3 CASSSKTSTGDTEAFF
TRBV30 CAWDGGGDEQYF
TRBV7-9 CASSLVLAGDVPNEQFF
TRBV21-1 CARAWAISYNEQFF
TRBV7-2 CASSSENWDSPAF
TRBV11-2 CASSLGWASGRGETQYF
TRBV4-3 CASSQVDSGPYEQYF
TRBV28 CASSITGTGSEEKLFF
TRBV4-1 CASSLLQGQPQHF
TRBV5-1 CASSRGGYEQYF
TRBV7-3 CASSLSWGDTIYF
TRBV5-1 CASSPGLAGYTGELFF
TRBV2 CASSEAPQGGEKLFF
TRBV9 CASSARDSPSGSRYEQYF
TRBV14 CASSHTGHRGYEQYF
TRBV7-2 CASSPTGGNQPQHF
TRBV6-5 CASSYEGQNEQFF
TRBV15 CATSRDHRSGELFF
TRBV7-2 CASSLRLAGGEGKNIQYF
TRBV7-2 CASSLARDTQYF
TRBV27 CASSLSLGWNEQFF
TRBV6-4 CASSEEIGPTQYF
TRBV27 CASSQLAGNTGELFF
TRBV9 CASSVATGGLGETQYF
TRBV5-1 CASSWGTDSGNTIYF
TRBV4-3 CASSQDTAVNEQFF
TRBV5-6 CASSSVFVTGELFF
TRBV18 CASSPISSEKLFF
TRBV19 CASSTSGTSHNEQFF
TRBV9 CASSSRFSTIYF
TRBV5-1 CASSSKKTGTGVFSATYEQYF
TRBV28 CASSLGGGYGYTF
TRBV6-1 CASSVDGYYGYTF
TRBV2 CASSPPGVDTQYF
TRBV7-9 CASSLGVGSLNTEAFF
TRBV19 CASSMASGKNIQYF
TRBV10-3 CAISEYRGDQPQHF
TRBV30 CAWSVWFGGSGNTGELFF